The entry below gives a single TCR beta chain sequence along with its context. Its antigen target is currently unknown. There are no base qualities to consult, and no much larger clone falls within one base. Libraries were prepared through the immunoSEQ multiplex PCR assay. For the multiplex PCR, a mixture combining 60 forward primers for TCR Vbeta segments and 13 reverse primers for TCR Jbeta segments was used. The CDR3 region of rearranged TCR beta genes was amplified from genomic DNA by a multiplex PCR assay. On the Illumina HiSeq System, the amplified TCR beta libraries were sequenced as 87-base-pair reads. As for how the authors treated the data: In a later analysis, 70 million to 95 million unique TCR beta chains were counted across the approximately 620 repertoires, and roughly 9.9 million of these chains were shared by at least two donors. Raw reads were error-corrected and collapsed into unique sequences by a nearest-neighbor algorithm in which closely related sequences were merged to remove PCR and sequencing errors. V, D and J gene segments were assigned by aligning CDR3 sequences to IMGT reference sequences. For a sequence to be retained, a match of at least six nucleotides to both a V gene segment and a J gene segment was required. Rearrangements were called productive when the CDR3 lacked stop codons and stayed in frame with V and J; all others were non-productive. Following IMGT convention, CDR3 was defined as the stretch from the second conserved V-encoded cysteine to the conserved J-encoded phenylalanine. The earlier analysis of 450 to 750 of the donors excluded any sequence lacking an unambiguous match to a single V gene segment. In an earlier analysis of 500 to 750 of the donors, V segments were called functional above 56.7% productive rearrangements and were called segregating when the between-donor standard deviation exceeded 5%. A statistical classification framework was built to diagnose cytomegalovirus status from the catalog of TCR beta chain sequences. A later analysis assigned V and J genes by comparing TCR nucleotide sequences with IMGT/GENE-DB human TR gene sequences. In a later analysis, CDR3 sequences and most-parsimonious VDJ recombination scenarios were assigned using the TCRdist pipeline. A later analysis defined each TCR beta chain by its CDR3 amino acid sequence plus V-gene family, and excluded reads lacking a unique V-gene family. In a later analysis, 450 to 600 highly shared, low-generation-probability nucleotide sequences were removed to address suspected cross-contamination and a sequencing artifact. A later analysis calculated a clonal expansion index for each public chain from normalized within-repertoire ranks of inferred template counts. Generation probabilities in a later analysis came from a VDJ recombination model fitted to out-of-frame rearrangements, and those results were checked against IGoR. In a later analysis, TCR-TCR, TCR-HLA and TCR-CMV co-occurrence was scored with hypergeometric tests, and a repertoire-size bias correction was applied to TCR pairs. In a later analysis, false discovery rates were estimated by permuting HLA or CMV assignments 20 times. In a later analysis, co-occurring TCRs were grouped using DBSCAN, with TCRdist sequence similarity added in when clustering inside HLA-allele-positive subsets. Repertoires with fewer than 30,000 or more than 120,000 public chains were left out of co-occurrence clustering, as were five repertoires with anomalous nucleotide sharing. Sourced from immuneACCESS, this table was stored by TCRdb with only in-frame sequences that have V and J called. A share of the clones is absent; for the studies checked, an unresolved V gene accounts for under half, and the remainder has no known explanation. D and trimming were read from the DNA, whereas the V and J calls and clone size are those reported in that table. The sample data list roughly 97,000 clones, and 73% of these were observed just once. The top ten constitute roughly 3.5% of the sample.

The cysteine opens and the phenylalanine closes a CDR3 of 13 amino acids. Of the read, only the CDR3 DNA is kept; its 39 bases are in frame from base 1. Per the germline V gene, SNHLY is the CDR1 and FYNNEI is the CDR2. V loses 7 bases of germline sequence and J loses 5 bases, and the interval between the two ends is 14 bases. The data stem from a study of cytomegalovirus exposure and HLA in healthy donors (dated by TCRdb to the late 2010s). Background on the whole study: An earlier analysis of some 500 of the donors reported more than 250 Gb of sequence data and some 120 million unique TCR beta sequences from around 200 million T cells. Besides the first cohort of around 700 subjects, a separate validation cohort made up of 120 different subjects was used. Among 300 to 450 genotyped donors of the cohort, an average of around 240,000 unique TCR beta nucleotide sequences were sequenced per donor, approximately 20% of them non-productive. A handful of DR-DQ haplotypes were treated as single units for association and clustering because of strong linkage in the cohort. Rather than drawing on any new phenotypic data, the later analysis identified candidate immune exposures from TCR beta sequences and the way those sequences occurred across donors. In a later analysis, previously published TCR beta repertoires from 670 or so donors were re-analyzed and high-resolution HLA genotyping was added so that TCR occurrence patterns could be studied. The genetic ancestry cluster associated with self-reported Caucasian donors included around four fifths of the 300 to 450 genotyped donors. To predict cytomegalovirus infection status, the study combined high-throughput TCR immunosequencing, statistical association of individual TCRs with disease status, and machine learning. The study was designed to test whether signatures of past pathogen exposure could be identified by cataloging public T cell receptors. An early release covering roughly 640 HLA-typed donors comprised approximately 300 gigabases of sequencing data and some 79 million unique TCR sequences. Donor age, sex, ethnicity and CMV serostatus were collected together with the repertoire data. A later genetic analysis used genome-wide SNP genotypes for about 65% of the 666 donors, treating that subset as a discovery cohort. HLA typing covered class I and class II loci at four-digit resolution. Using immunosequencing, the study profiled T cell repertoires from 666 subjects and related those repertoires to cytomegalovirus serostatus. An earlier analysis of around 540 of the donors applied high-throughput TCR beta sequencing to assess whether each TCR beta V gene segment acted as functional or pseudogenic. Every repertoire in the discovery cohort had been generated on one and the same sequencing platform. Typing coverage differed by locus: A, B, C, DRB1 and DQB1 were typed in about 629-630 donors, DQA1 in about 500, DPA1 in around 610, and DPB1 in approximately 450.

The cohort comprised 670 or so healthy bone marrow donors. All cohort members were sampled while nominally healthy, although unrecorded immune exposures were likely present. The donor tested CMV seronegative and was one of the 352 seronegative cohort members. A peripheral blood sample was provided by each donor, and peripheral blood mononuclear cells were used for TCR beta sequencing. Genomic DNA extraction from the blood cell samples was performed with the Qiagen DNeasy Blood Extraction Kit. General study outcomes and caveats: A later genetic analysis reported fewer N-insertions in productive TCRs among donors in an Asian-associated ancestry cluster than the roughly 700-donor mean. Because counts were too low, seventeen rarely observed V segments, including chromosome 9 orphons, were excluded from the earlier analysis of 587 of the donors. Because HLA typing was missing for some donors at each locus, association tests included only the typed subset. A later genetic analysis associated a missense DCLRE1C variant with V-gene and J-gene trimming of TCR beta chains, and an independent cohort replicated the association. CMV serostatus was the only immune exposure information available for the cohort. In vitro tests confirmed that a few of the cytomegalovirus-associated TCR beta chains recognize cytomegalovirus antigens. Broadly in line with IMGT annotations, most TCR beta V segments showed up in productive rearrangements about 90% or about 30% of the time in an earlier analysis of around 600 of the donors. Some IMGT-functional V segments, including TRBV6-2 and TRBV6-3, could not be told apart with the 87-base-pair reads, so those segments were excluded. The classifier was reported to diagnose cytomegalovirus status with high specificity and sensitivity in both the original cohort and the validation cohort. According to a later analysis, TCR association rates differed among HLA loci, with DRB1 alleles showing the most associated TCRs and HLA-C alleles showing the fewest. When HLA alleles, especially DR and DQ, strongly co-occurred, TCR associations were difficult to assign to individual alleles. In a later analysis, HLA-associated TCR beta chains showed more clonal expansion and lower generation probabilities than non-associated chains that were equally common. A total of about 150 TCR beta chains were listed by the study as associated with cytomegalovirus. Correlated functional status among segregating V segments might reflect linkage disequilibrium, but an unknown experimental factor could not be ruled out. The authors suggested that the approach could potentially be extended to other disease states and immunological phenotypes. A group of highly shared sequence variants was considered likely to be a technical artifact of the sequencing pipeline. Several of the top co-occurrence clusters appeared to be linked to parvovirus B19, influenza, CMV and Epstein-Barr virus, according to a later analysis. Most TCR sequences were observed very rarely across donors, whereas some public TCRs were present in many individuals. A further reported finding was that TCR beta sequences accurately predicted the HLA-A and HLA-B alleles for most subjects in the first cohort. In a later analysis, most CMV-associated TCR beta chains were found to appear HLA-restricted, with HLA associations seemingly driven largely by CMV exposure. Roughly uniform sequencing depth across donors was assumed in presence/absence analyses, although this assumption may not hold. In this cohort, only TCR beta chains were sequenced, and detectable features were limited by the absence of alpha or paired-chain data. At a false discovery rate of 0.05, a later analysis linked 16,951 TCR beta sequences to specific HLA alleles.

This receptor chain uses TRBV2 and TRBJ2-5; a weak D assignment points to TRBD2 (5 bases agree). This receptor was identified in a man aged 35 to 55 in good health and CMV-seronegative. Material: PBMCs. This receptor has the CDR3 CASIGDGEETQYF. The nucleotide sequence reads as follows: TGTGCCAGCATCGGCGACGGGGAGGAGACCCAGTACTTC.